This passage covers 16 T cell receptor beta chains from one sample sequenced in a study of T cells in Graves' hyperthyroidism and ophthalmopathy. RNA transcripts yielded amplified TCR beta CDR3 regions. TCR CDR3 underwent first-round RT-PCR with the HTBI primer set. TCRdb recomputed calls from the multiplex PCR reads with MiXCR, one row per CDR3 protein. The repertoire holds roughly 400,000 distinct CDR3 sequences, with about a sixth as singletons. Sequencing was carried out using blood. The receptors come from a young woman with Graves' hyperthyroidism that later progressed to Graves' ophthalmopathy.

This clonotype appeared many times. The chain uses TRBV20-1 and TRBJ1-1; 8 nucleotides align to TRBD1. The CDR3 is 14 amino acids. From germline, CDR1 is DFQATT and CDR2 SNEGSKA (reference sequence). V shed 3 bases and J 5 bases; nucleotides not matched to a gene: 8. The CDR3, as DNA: TGCAGTGCTAGTGGCGACAGGGGTGGAACTGAAGCTTTCTTT. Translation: CSASGDRGGTEAFF.

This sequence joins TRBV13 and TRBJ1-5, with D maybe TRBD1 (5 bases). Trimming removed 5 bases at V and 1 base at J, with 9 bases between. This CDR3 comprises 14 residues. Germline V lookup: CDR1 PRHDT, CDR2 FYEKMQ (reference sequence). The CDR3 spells CASSKRDSNQPQHF. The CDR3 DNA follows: TGTGCCAGCAGCAAGAGGGACAGCAATCAGCCCCAGCATTTT.

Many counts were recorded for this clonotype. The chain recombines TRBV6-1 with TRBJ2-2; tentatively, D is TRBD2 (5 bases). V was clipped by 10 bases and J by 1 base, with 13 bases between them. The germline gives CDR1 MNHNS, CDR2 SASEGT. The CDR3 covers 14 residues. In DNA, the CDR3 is TGTGCCACCAGAGGGAGACTGAACACCGGGGAGCTGTTTTTT. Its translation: CATRGRLNTGELFF.

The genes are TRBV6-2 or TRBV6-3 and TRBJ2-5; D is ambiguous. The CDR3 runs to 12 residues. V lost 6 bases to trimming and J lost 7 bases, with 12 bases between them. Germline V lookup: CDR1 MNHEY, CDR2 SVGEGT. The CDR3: CASRPTSSTQYF. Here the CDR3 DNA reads TGTGCCAGCAGGCCAACATCGTCGACCCAGTACTTC.

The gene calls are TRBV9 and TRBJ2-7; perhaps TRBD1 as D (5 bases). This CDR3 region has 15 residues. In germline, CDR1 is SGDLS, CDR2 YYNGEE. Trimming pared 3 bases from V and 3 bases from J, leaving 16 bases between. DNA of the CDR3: TGTGCCAGCAGCGCCTCCGGTGGGGCGAGCTACGAGCAGTACTTC. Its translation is CASSASGGASYEQYF.

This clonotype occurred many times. CDR3 sequence: CASSQVAGGPADTQYF. The CDR3 bases are TGTGCCAGCAGCCAAGTGGCGGGAGGGCCAGCAGATACGCAGTATTTT. V gene TRBV3-1 combines with J gene TRBJ2-3; 9 bases map to TRBD2. The germline gives CDR1 LGHDT, CDR2 YNNKEL (reference sequence). The CDR3 covers 16 residues. The trim removed 1 base at V and 4 bases at J, leaving 6 bases unmatched.

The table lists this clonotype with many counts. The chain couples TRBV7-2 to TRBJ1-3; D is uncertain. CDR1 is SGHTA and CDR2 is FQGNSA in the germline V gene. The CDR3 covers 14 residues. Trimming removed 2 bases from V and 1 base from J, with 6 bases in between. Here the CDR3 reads CASSLSESGNTIYF. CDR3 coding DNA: TGTGCCAGCAGCTTATCGGAATCTGGAAACACCATATATTTT. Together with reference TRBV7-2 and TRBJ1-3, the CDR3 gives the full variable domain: GAGVSQSPSNKVTEKGKDVELRCDPISGHTALYWYRQSLGQGLEFLIYFQGNSAPDKSGLPSDRFSAERTGGSVSTLTIQRTQQEDSAVYLCASSLSESGNTIYFGEGSWLTVV.

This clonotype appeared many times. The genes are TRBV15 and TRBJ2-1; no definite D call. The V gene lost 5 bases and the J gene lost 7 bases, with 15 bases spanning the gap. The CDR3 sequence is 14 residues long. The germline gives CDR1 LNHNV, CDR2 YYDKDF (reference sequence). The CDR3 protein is CATSVDRVMNEQFF. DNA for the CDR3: TGTGCCACCAGCGTGGACCGTGTTATGAATGAGCAGTTCTTC.

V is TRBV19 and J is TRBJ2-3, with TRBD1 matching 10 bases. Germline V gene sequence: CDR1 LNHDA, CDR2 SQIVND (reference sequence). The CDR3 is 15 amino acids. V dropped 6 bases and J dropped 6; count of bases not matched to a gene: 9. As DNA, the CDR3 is TGTGCCAGTAGGACCCTTGGGACAGGGGCGGATACGCAGTATTTT. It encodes CASRTLGTGADTQYF.

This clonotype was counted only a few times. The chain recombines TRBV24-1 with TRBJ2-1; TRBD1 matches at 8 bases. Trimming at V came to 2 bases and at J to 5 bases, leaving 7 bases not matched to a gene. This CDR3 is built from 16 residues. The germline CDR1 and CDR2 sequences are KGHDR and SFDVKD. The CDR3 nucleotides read TGTGCCACCAGTGATTCCGTGACAGGGGAAAACAATGAGCAGTTCTTC. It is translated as CATSDSVTGENNEQFF.

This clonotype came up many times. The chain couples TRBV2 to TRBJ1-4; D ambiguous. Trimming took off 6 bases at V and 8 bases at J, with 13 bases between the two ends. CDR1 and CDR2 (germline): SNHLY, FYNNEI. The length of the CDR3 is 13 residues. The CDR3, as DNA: TGTGCCAGCAGACTAACGGTTGGCGAAAAACTGTTTTTT. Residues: CASRLTVGEKLFF.

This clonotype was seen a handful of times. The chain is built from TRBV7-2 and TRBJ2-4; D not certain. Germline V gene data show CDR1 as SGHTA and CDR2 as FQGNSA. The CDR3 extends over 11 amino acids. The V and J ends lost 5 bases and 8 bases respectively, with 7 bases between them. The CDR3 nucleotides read TGTGCCAGCAGCCCCGGACACATTCAGTACTTC. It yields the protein CASSPGHIQYF.

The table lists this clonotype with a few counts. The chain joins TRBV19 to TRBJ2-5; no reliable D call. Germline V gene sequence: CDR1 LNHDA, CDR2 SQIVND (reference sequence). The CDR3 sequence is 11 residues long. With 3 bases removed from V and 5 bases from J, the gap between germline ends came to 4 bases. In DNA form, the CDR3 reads TGTGCCAGTAGTATTGAGGAGACCCAGTACTTC. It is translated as CASSIEETQYF.

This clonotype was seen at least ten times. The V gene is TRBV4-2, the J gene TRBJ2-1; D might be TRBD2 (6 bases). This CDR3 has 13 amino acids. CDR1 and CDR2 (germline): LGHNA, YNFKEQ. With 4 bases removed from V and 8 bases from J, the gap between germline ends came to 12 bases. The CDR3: CASSPPSAYEQFF. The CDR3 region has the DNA TGTGCCAGCAGCCCGCCTAGCGCTTATGAGCAGTTCTTC.

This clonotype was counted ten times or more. Written as DNA, the CDR3 is TGTGCCAGCAGCTTGGTAACCACAGATACGCAGTATTTT. This gives the protein CASSLVTTDTQYF. The chain uses TRBV7-2 and TRBJ2-3; D not certain. CDR3 length equals 13 residues. V lost 3 bases and J 2 bases, leaving 6 bases between the germline ends. The V gene's germline CDR1 is SGHTA and CDR2 FQGNSA. The whole variable domain, filled in from reference TRBV7-2 and TRBJ2-3, reads GAGVSQSPSNKVTEKGKDVELRCDPISGHTALYWYRQSLGQGLEFLIYFQGNSAPDKSGLPSDRFSAERTGGSVSTLTIQRTQQEDSAVYLCASSLVTTDTQYFGPGTRLTVL.

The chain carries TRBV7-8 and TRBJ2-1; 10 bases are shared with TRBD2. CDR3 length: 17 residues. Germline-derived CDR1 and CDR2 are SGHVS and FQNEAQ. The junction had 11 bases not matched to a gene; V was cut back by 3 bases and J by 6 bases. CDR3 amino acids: CASSFQLGAGGGNEQFF. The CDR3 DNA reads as TGTGCCAGCAGCTTTCAACTCGGAGCGGGAGGGGGCAATGAGCAGTTCTTC.